The 10 T cell receptor beta chains below all came from one sample that was sequenced in a study of blood T cell repertoires in COVID-19. Measured with immunoSEQ multiplex PCR; TCRdb has only the in-frame clones, and not every one. The sample yields about 350,000 clones, roughly 87% seen once. Sequencing was performed on peripheral blood. Receptor source: a woman aged 55-69 years with COVID-19, enrolled during active disease.

This chain joins TRBV6-5 and TRBJ2-2; tentative D call: TRBD2 (6 bases). In germline, CDR1 is MNHEY, CDR2 SVGAGI. V lost 8 bases and J lost 5, with 15 bases in between. The CDR3 has 14 residues. CDR3 region: CASWRRGRTGELFF. Here the CDR3 DNA reads TGTGCCAGCTGGAGGAGGGGACGAACCGGGGAGCTGTTTTTT.

The gene calls are TRBV4-1 and TRBJ1-2; the match to TRBD1 covers 8 bases. The CDR3 has 16 residues. V lost 0 bases and J lost 1; bases outside the gene matches: 4. Germline V gene lookup returns CDR1 MGHRA and CDR2 YSYEKL. CDR3: CASSQDHRGINYGYTF. CDR3 sequence (DNA): TGCGCCAGCAGCCAAGATCACAGGGGGATTAACTATGGCTACACCTTC.

The chain employs TRBV6-5 and TRBJ1-2; 7 bases agree with TRBD1. The CDR3 spans 16 residues. The V gene end was trimmed by 0 bases and the J gene end by 4 bases; junction bases not matched to a gene: 8. The germline V gene has CDR1 MNHEY and CDR2 SVGAGI. CDR3 protein: CASSYSGGSQTYGYTF. CDR3 nucleotides: TGTGCCAGCAGTTACTCAGGGGGCAGTCAGACCTATGGCTACACCTTC.

This chain joins TRBV9 and TRBJ2-2, with 9 bases fitting TRBD1. CDR1 is SGDLS and CDR2 is YYNGEE in the germline V gene. V trimming: 4 bases; J trimming: 3 bases; junction bases outside the gene matches: 10. The length of the CDR3 is 17 residues. CDR3 in amino acids: CASSPWGTGNDTGELFF. Written as DNA, the CDR3 is TGTGCCAGCAGCCCATGGGGGACAGGGAACGACACCGGGGAGCTGTTTTTT.

The genes are TRBV3-1 (or the pseudogene TRBV3-2) and TRBJ2-1; 13 bases match TRBD2. The V gene end was trimmed by 0 bases and the J gene end by 4 bases; junction bases not matched to a gene: 3. Germline CDR1 is LGHDT and CDR2 is YNNKEL (reference sequence). The CDR3 runs 17 residues. CDR3 DNA: TGTGCCAGCAGCCAAGATCTACTAGCGGGGGGGTACAATGAGCAGTTCTTC. As protein: CASSQDLLAGGYNEQFF.

The chain is built from TRBV3-1 (or the pseudogene TRBV3-2) and TRBJ2-5, with D maybe TRBD1 (6 bases). Deletions cut 0 bases from V and 9 bases from J, with 14 bases between. The CDR3 has 14 amino acids. Germline-derived CDR1 and CDR2 are LGHDT and YNNKEL (reference sequence). CDR3 nucleotide sequence: TGTGCCAGCAGCCAAGATTTGGGGGCTCGGGCCCAGTACTTC. This encodes CASSQDLGARAQYF.

V is TRBV7-9 and J is TRBJ2-5, with 12 bases aligning to TRBD2. The CDR3 runs 16 residues. V lost 6 bases to trimming and J lost 1 base; unmatched junction nucleotides: 6. The germline V gene encodes CDR1 SEHNR and CDR2 FQNEAQ (reference sequence). Here the CDR3 DNA reads TGTGCCAGCAGTCACTCTAGCGGGGGGGGCCAAGAGACCCAGTACTTC. Translating it yields CASSHSSGGGQETQYF.

The rearrangement uses TRBV7-2 and TRBJ1-2; no firm D call. Germline CDR1 and CDR2: SGHTA and FQGNSA. This CDR3 is 14 amino acids long. The V end was cut by 6 bases, the J end by 0 bases, with 11 bases between. The CDR3 region is CASRQPGANYGYTF. The DNA of the CDR3 is TGTGCCAGCAGACAACCCGGGGCTAACTATGGCTACACCTTC.

The rearrangement joins TRBV6-5 to TRBJ2-5; a weak D match, TRBD2 (6 bases). Germline V gene lookup returns CDR1 MNHEY and CDR2 SVGAGI. Deletions cut 2 bases from V and 4 bases from J, with 8 bases between. The CDR3 has 13 residues. The CDR3 reads CASSYRLVETQYF. The CDR3 bases are TGTGCCAGCAGTTACCGACTAGTAGAGACCCAGTACTTC.

J is TRBJ2-2 and V is TRBV5-1; 10 bases match TRBD2. With 4 bases clipped from V and 6 bases from J, the junction kept 6 bases outside the gene matches. Germline loops: CDR1 SGHRS, CDR2 YFSETQ. This CDR3 spans 15 amino acids. The CDR3 sequence is CASSPIAGGAGELFF. The DNA of the CDR3 is TGCGCCAGCAGCCCCATAGCGGGGGGCGCCGGGGAGCTGTTTTTT.